A single sample gave rise to the 8 T cell receptor beta chains below, sequenced in a study of blood T cell repertoires in COVID-19. Profiled with immunoSEQ multiplex PCR; TCRdb holds only in-frame clones, not every one. The sample lists just under 150,000 clones; roughly 80% were seen once. Sequenced: peripheral blood. All receptors derive from a human donor in a cohort sampled during active COVID-19.

The J gene is TRBJ2-3, the V gene TRBV29-1, with TRBD2 matching 10 bases. The germline gives CDR1 SQVTM, CDR2 ANQGSEA. The CDR3 contains 15 residues. J gave up 1 base and V 3 bases, and 4 bases lay outside the gene matches. CDR3 in amino acids: CSVDTSGIGTDTQYF. CDR3 in DNA: TGCAGCGTTGATACTAGCGGGATCGGCACAGATACGCAGTATTTT.

J is TRBJ2-1 and V is TRBV6-6; 12 nucleotides line up with TRBD2. In germline, CDR1 is MNHNY, CDR2 SVGAGI (reference sequence). Trimming removed 7 bases from V and 4 bases from J; junction bases left unmatched: 5. The CDR3 sequence is 15 residues long. CDR3 region: CASMKLAGGYNEQFF. CDR3 in DNA: TGTGCCAGCATGAAACTAGCGGGAGGTTACAATGAGCAGTTCTTC.

This rearrangement joins TRBV7-2 to TRBJ2-7; no reliable D call. Trimming removed 0 bases from V and 1 base from J, with 7 bases in between. The CDR3 is 14 amino acids. CDR1 is SGHTA, CDR2 FQGNSA, per germline. CDR3: CASSLARSSYEQYF. The CDR3 nucleotides read TGTGCCAGCAGCTTAGCCCGTTCTTCCTACGAGCAGTACTTC.

The rearrangement joins TRBV30 to TRBJ2-6; 7 nucleotides line up with TRBD2. The CDR3 is 16 amino acids. With V trimmed by 0 bases and J by 4 bases, 6 bases remained unmatched. Germline lookup yields CDR1 GTSNPN and CDR2 SVGIG (reference sequence). The CDR3 reads CAWSVGRGSGANVLTF. The CDR3 DNA is TGTGCCTGGAGTGTAGGGAGGGGCTCCGGGGCCAACGTCCTGACTTTC.

V and J are TRBV11-2 and TRBJ1-6; TRBD1 matches at 7 bases. The CDR3 runs to 15 residues. Germline V gene sequence: CDR1 SGHAT, CDR2 FQNNGV. V shed 5 bases, J shed 7 bases, and the junction held 8 bases outside the gene matches. The CDR3: CASSPLTGVNSPLHF. Here the CDR3 DNA reads TGTGCCAGCAGCCCGCTTACAGGGGTAAATTCACCCCTCCACTTT. Variable domain in full (rest from reference TRBV11-2 and TRBJ1-6): EAGVAQSPRYKIIEKRQSVAFWCNPISGHATLYWYQQILGQGPKLLIQFQNNGVVDDSQLPKDRFSAERLKGVDSTLKIQPAKLEDSAVYLCASSPLTGVNSPLHFGNGTRLTVT.

The chain combines TRBV12-5 with TRBJ2-6; D perhaps matches TRBD1 (7 bases). The CDR3 consists of 16 residues. Germline V lookup: CDR1 LGHNT, CDR2 FRNRAP. Trimming took 5 bases from V and 0 from J, leaving 11 bases between them. CDR3 coding DNA: TGTGCTAGTGGTGCAGGGGGGAACTCTGGGGCCAACGTCCTGACTTTC. Translating it yields CASGAGGNSGANVLTF.

The rearrangement uses TRBV6-5 and TRBJ1-2, with a possible D match to TRBD1 (5 bases). The CDR3 spans 15 residues. Germline loops: CDR1 MNHEY, CDR2 SVGAGI. V lost 2 bases and J 3 bases, leaving 13 bases between the germline ends. The CDR3: CASSYTVREDYGYTF. The DNA for the CDR3 is TGTGCCAGCAGTTACACGGTCAGGGAGGACTATGGCTACACCTTC.

CDR3 DNA sequence: TGTGCCAGCAGTCCCGGGACTAGCGGGGGCCGGGGTTCCAATGAGCAGTTCTTC. Protein sequence: CASSPGTSGGRGSNEQFF. The chain uses TRBV28 and TRBJ2-1; the match to TRBD2 covers 14 bases. Unmatched junction bases numbered 12, after V lost 5 bases and J lost 6 bases. The CDR3 covers 18 residues. Germline CDR1 reads MDHEN; CDR2 reads SYDVKM.